This T cell receptor (beta chain) was documented in a study of blood T cell repertoires in COVID-19. Study at large: In each case, the material was cDNA or gDNA derived from T cells, B-cell-depleted T cells, or PBMCs.

Germline V CDR1 and CDR2: LNHDA, SQIVND (reference sequence). Unmatched junction bases numbered 8, after V lost 3 bases and J lost 0 bases. The length of the CDR3 is 17 residues. Sequencing used immunoSEQ multiplex PCR; TCRdb keeps in-frame clones, though not all of them. Here the sample spans 250,000 or so clones, 85% to 90% being singletons. Material: PBMCs or T cells enriched from blood (not recorded which). The receptor was isolated from a woman in her twenties or thirties with acute COVID-19. The rearrangement uses TRBV19 and TRBJ2-4; 7 positions match TRBD1. The CDR3 region has the DNA TGTGCCAGTAGTATCCACGGACAGGACCTAGCCAAAAACATTCAGTACTTC. Its translation: CASSIHGQDLAKNIQYF. The full variable domain, completed using reference TRBV19 and TRBJ2-4, is DGGITQSPKYLFRKEGQNVTLSCEQNLNHDAMYWYRQDPGQGLRLIYYSQIVNDFQKGDIAEGYSVSREKKESFPLTVTSAQKNPTAFYLCASSIHGQDLAKNIQYFGAGTRLSVL.